This T cell receptor (beta chain) was sequenced for a study of shared clonotypes between healthy human individuals. Study findings and constraints: Across a handful of donors, naive CD4 shared 5% to 6%, naive CD8 more than 3%, memory CD4 roughly 2.3%, memory CD8 0.4%. Larger estimated richness was generally recorded for naive subsets relative to memory subsets.

Each subset's genomic DNA was shared equally among a number of immunoSEQ plates. In the original analysis: ImmunoSEQ gave junction-only sequences without quality scores, so filtering differed. TCRdb's table, derived via immunoSEQ multiplex PCR, lists solely in-frame clones and lacks some. V and J calls and clone size are given by that table; D and trimming were obtained from the DNA. The profile shows about 2.4 million clones, roughly 93% of them singletons. Germline V gives CDR1 SGHAT, CDR2 FQNNGV. CDR3 length equals 16 residues. V gave up 6 bases and J gave up 4 bases, with 21 bases separating them. In regard to this clone: The antigen remains undetermined.

The sequence derives from a man between 18 and 35 years old in good health. Some clones in this sample may be carry-over from other donors' samples. The gene calls are TRBV11-2 and TRBJ2-5, with a possible D match to TRBD2 (7 bases). Sequenced input: naive CD4+ T cells from PBMCs. Specified subset: CD45RA+ positively selected. The CDR3 coding sequence is TGTGCCAGCAGTTTCACCCGAGGGGGAGGGGGAGAGACCCAGTACTTC. This encodes CASSFTRGGGGETQYF.